The 5 T cell receptor beta chains in this list originate from one sample, sequenced in a study of T-cell memory formation after mild COVID-19. TCRdb called the 5' RACE reads again in MiXCR, with one record for every CDR3 protein. Among 550,000 to 600,000 distinct CDR3 sequences listed, around a sixth were seen once. Sample: PBMCs or a T cell subset sorted from them (not recorded which). Receptor source: an adult woman who had mild COVID-19 (a few samples of this study predate the infection). Cell type and time point are not known.

This clonotype turned up a few times. The chain links TRBV3-1 to TRBJ2-1; 9 bases are a match to TRBD2. This CDR3 spans 16 amino acids. V lost 3 bases, J lost 6 bases, and 9 bases stayed unmatched. Per the germline V gene, CDR1 is LGHDT and CDR2 is YNNKEL (reference sequence). The CDR3 bases are TGTGCCAGCAGCCAGTATGGCGGGGGGGCCACCAATGAGCAGTTCTTC. This gives the protein CASSQYGGGATNEQFF.

A few counts support this clonotype. The chain joins TRBV20-1 to TRBJ1-1; D gene uncertain. CDR1 and CDR2 from the germline V gene are DFQATT and SNEGSKA (reference sequence). This CDR3 is built from 15 residues. Trimming cost V 0 bases and J 0 bases, with 11 bases left between them. CDR3 sequence reads: CSARDRKGVNTEAFF. DNA for the CDR3: TGCAGTGCTAGAGATCGAAAGGGAGTGAACACTGAAGCTTTCTTT.

This clonotype occurred a few times. This sequence joins TRBV7-2 and TRBJ2-6; D is unresolved. CDR3 length: 16 amino acids. In germline, CDR1 is SGHTA, CDR2 FQGNSA. Trimming shortened V by 5 bases and J by 0 bases, and 11 bases separated the two germline ends. CDR3 bases: TGTGCCAGCAGCCTTTTGGCCCTCTCTGGGGCCAACGTCCTGACTTTC. Its protein product is CASSLLALSGANVLTF. Full variable domain (rest looked up from reference TRBV7-2 and TRBJ2-6): GAGVSQSPSNKVTEKGKDVELRCDPISGHTALYWYRQSLGQGLEFLIYFQGNSAPDKSGLPSDRFSAERTGGSVSTLTIQRTQQEDSAVYLCASSLLALSGANVLTFGAGSRLTVL.

This clonotype was seen a few times. The chain links TRBV20-1 to TRBJ1-5; no definite D call. The V end was cut by 5 bases, the J end by 0 bases, with 20 bases between. Germline V gives CDR1 DFQATT, CDR2 SNEGSKA (reference sequence). The length of the CDR3 is 17 residues. CDR3 region: CSAPPKHDGNSNQPQHF. The CDR3 coding sequence is TGCAGTGCTCCACCTAAACATGACGGCAATAGCAATCAGCCCCAGCATTTT.

Only a few counts were recorded for this clonotype. The rearrangement joins TRBV9 to TRBJ2-7; 8 positions agree with TRBD1. Trimming at V came to 2 bases and at J to 3 bases, leaving 4 bases not matched to a gene. The CDR3 contains 14 residues. The germline gives CDR1 SGDLS, CDR2 YYNGEE. CDR3 loop: CASSVTGTGYEQYF. The CDR3 DNA follows: TGTGCCAGCAGCGTGACCGGGACAGGCTACGAGCAGTACTTC.